Presented here are 14 T cell receptor beta chains from one specimen sequenced in a study of cytomegalovirus exposure and HLA in healthy donors. Both 60 Vbeta primers and 13 Jbeta primers went into the PCR. Repertoires were generated with immunoSEQ multiplex PCR, while TCRdb's copy carries only in-frame clones and drops some. There are roughly 290,000 clones in the sample; about 90% occur only once, and roughly 2.3% lies in the top ten. The specimen sequenced was PBMCs. These receptors were obtained from a woman under 30 in good health and CMV-seronegative.

The rearrangement joins TRBV7-3 to TRBJ2-1, with 9 bases lining up with TRBD2. CDR1 is SGHTA, CDR2 FQGTGA, per germline. CDR3 size: 15 residues. The ends lost 3 bases at V and 0 bases at J; junction bases unmatched: 0. The chain's CDR3 is CASSLGLASYNEQFF. DNA for the CDR3: TGTGCCAGCAGCTTGGGACTAGCCTCCTACAATGAGCAGTTCTTC.

The chain carries TRBV4-1 and TRBJ1-6; D is possibly TRBD1 (6 bases). Per germline, CDR1 MGHRA and CDR2 YSYEKL. The germline V and J ends were trimmed by 4 bases and 8 bases, with 18 bases remaining between them. This CDR3 contains 16 residues. The CDR3 nucleotides read TGCGCCAGCAGCCCGCAGATTACAGGGCGGGATTCACCCCTCCACTTT. Translation gives CASSPQITGRDSPLHF.

The rearrangement joins TRBV5-4 to TRBJ2-2; D perhaps matches TRBD1 (5 bases). Trimming shortened V by 1 base and J by 10 bases, and 11 bases separated the two germline ends. CDR3 length equals 13 residues. CDR1 and CDR2 (germline): SGHNT, YYREEE (reference sequence). CDR3 loop: CASSLRQKEELFF. The CDR3, as DNA: TGTGCCAGCAGCTTGAGACAGAAGGAGGAGCTGTTTTTT. The full variable domain, in which reference TRBV5-4 and TRBJ2-2 provide the parts outside the CDR3, is ETGVTQSPTHLIKTRGQQVTLRCSSQSGHNTVSWYQQALGQGPQFIFQYYREEENGRGNFPPRFSGLQFPNYSSELNVNALELDDSALYLCASSLRQKEELFFGEGSRLTVL.

This clone was picked up one time. The chain recombines TRBV6-5 with TRBJ1-2; 7 nucleotides agree with TRBD1. CDR1 and CDR2 from the germline V gene are MNHEY and SVGAGI. The CDR3 has 12 residues. The J segment lost 7 bases and the V segment lost 4 bases, leaving 3 bases of the junction unmatched. The CDR3 here is CASSSTGSGYTF. DNA of the CDR3: TGTGCCAGCAGTTCGACAGGGAGTGGCTACACCTTC.

Note on this clone: A read error may produce the germline difference seen at one junction end. The chain employs TRBV2 and TRBJ1-5; 8 nucleotides match TRBD1. The CDR3 has 14 residues. Germline CDR1 and CDR2: SNHLY and FYNNEI. CDR3 coding DNA: TGTGCCAGCAGTGAACAGGGGGCTAATCAGCCCCGGCATTTT. Residues: CASSEQGANQPRHF.

The genes are TRBV6-5 and TRBJ2-7; 7 positions agree with TRBD1. The CDR3 is made up of 15 amino acids. The germline CDR1 and CDR2 sequences are MNHEY and SVGAGI. V lost 2 bases, J lost 0 bases, and 4 bases stayed unmatched. CDR3 sequence (DNA): TGTGCCAGCAGTTACGATGAGGGGGCCTCCTACGAGCAGTACTTC. Its protein product is CASSYDEGASYEQYF.

The table lists this clone with a count of one. The chain has TRBV10-3 and TRBJ2-7, with D possibly matching TRBD1 (6 bases). Trimming stripped 5 bases from V and 5 bases from J, with 10 bases between. Germline loops: CDR1 ENHRY, CDR2 SYGVKD. CDR3 length: 12 residues. This chain's CDR3 is CAISQQGDEQYF. The CDR3 bases are TGTGCCATCAGTCAACAGGGCGACGAGCAGTACTTC.

The chain carries TRBV6-6 and TRBJ1-4; tentatively, D is TRBD1 (5 bases). The CDR3 covers 14 residues. Germline V gene lookup returns CDR1 MNHNY and CDR2 SVGAGI (reference sequence). The V end lost 6 bases, the J end lost 1 base, and 9 bases lay between the germline ends. DNA for the CDR3: TGTGCCAGCAGCCAGACAGTAACTAATGAAAAACTGTTTTTT. It specifies CASSQTVTNEKLFF.

The genes are TRBV10-3 and TRBJ2-2; a weak D match, TRBD2 (7 bases). The germline CDR1 and CDR2 sequences are ENHRY and SYGVKD. CDR3 size: 14 residues. The V gene lost 7 bases and the J gene lost 4 bases, with 13 bases spanning the gap. The CDR3 loop reads CAITGGGGTGELFF. Written as DNA, the CDR3 is TGTGCCATCACCGGCGGGGGCGGCACCGGGGAGCTGTTTTTT.

This sequence joins TRBV5-1 and TRBJ1-2; maybe TRBD1 (6 bases). Germline lookup yields CDR1 SGHRS and CDR2 YFSETQ. This CDR3 contains 15 residues. V was clipped by 2 bases and J by 5 bases, with 16 bases between them. The CDR3 protein is CASSLTGTIDYGYTF. The DNA for the CDR3 is TGCGCCAGCAGCTTAACCGGGACAATAGATTATGGCTACACCTTC.

The rearrangement uses TRBV6-5 and TRBJ2-1, with D unclear. CDR3 length: 13 residues. In germline, CDR1 is MNHEY, CDR2 SVGAGI. Trimming removed 1 base at V and 8 bases at J, with 9 bases between. The CDR3 DNA sequence: TGTGCCAGCAGTTACTACCGCGATGATGAGCAGTTCTTC. It yields the protein CASSYYRDDEQFF.

This chain links TRBV5-1 with TRBJ1-4, with 9 positions matching TRBD1. V dropped 4 bases and J dropped 0; count of bases not matched to a gene: 16. Germline V gene data show CDR1 as SGHRS and CDR2 as YFSETQ. The CDR3 sequence is 20 residues long. The CDR3 sequence: CASSTQPQGAGEATNEKLFF. CDR3 nucleotide sequence: TGCGCCAGCAGCACACAACCACAGGGGGCTGGGGAAGCAACTAATGAAAAACTGTTTTTT. The variable domain in full, with the rest retrieved from reference TRBV5-1 and TRBJ1-4, is KAGVTQTPRYLIKTRGQQVTLSCSPISGHRSVSWYQQTPGQGLQFLFEYFSETQRNKGNFPGRFSGRQFSNSRSEMNVSTLELGDSALYLCASSTQPQGAGEATNEKLFFGSGTQLSVL.

The chain is built from TRBV11-2 and TRBJ1-2; 7 bases map to TRBD1. CDR1 is SGHAT and CDR2 is FQNNGV in the germline V gene. The CDR3 has 15 residues. V shed 1 base, J shed 7 bases, and the junction held 9 bases outside the gene matches. CDR3 protein: CASSLAKGGGSGYTF. The CDR3 nucleotides are TGTGCCAGCAGCTTAGCAAAAGGAGGGGGCAGTGGCTACACCTTC.

As to this clone: The junction does not match germline at one end; this may be a read error. The chain joins TRBV6-5 to TRBJ1-2; TRBD1 is a possible D gene (5 bases). Per germline, CDR1 MNHEY and CDR2 SVGAGI. The CDR3 loop spans 14 amino acids. The CDR3, as DNA: TGTGCCAGCAGTTACTCCAACAGGAACTTTGGCTACACCTTC. It is translated as CASSYSNRNFGYTF.